This TCR beta chain was retrieved from a study of T cells in localized non-small cell lung cancer. Between the trimmed V and J ends, which lost 2 bases and 6 bases, there was a span of 11 bases. The CDR3 is made up of 14 amino acids. The germline gives CDR1 MNHEY, CDR2 SVGAGI. Sequencing was performed with immunoSEQ multiplex PCR; in TCRdb, only in-frame clones are kept and a portion is missing. The data show about 15,000 clones, approximately 87% seen once. Specimen: peripheral blood mononuclear cells, collected before any cancer treatment. The receptor comes from a male donor aged 60 or older with stage II lung adenocarcinoma. The chain links TRBV6-5 to TRBJ2-1; D is possibly TRBD1 or TRBD2 (5 bases each). This CDR3 reads CASSYGTSRNEQFF. DNA of the CDR3: TGTGCCAGCAGTTACGGGACCTCCCGCAATGAGCAGTTCTTC.